These 24 T cell receptor beta chains came from one sample sequenced in a study of T cells in localized non-small cell lung cancer. Libraries were prepared by immunoSEQ multiplex PCR; TCRdb keeps only in-frame clonotypes and omits some of them. The sample has 50,000 to 60,000 clones; around 90% are singletons. The starting material was PBMCs, obtained before any cancer treatment. These receptors were collected from a female donor with stage II lung adenocarcinoma.

This clone appeared once. The chain joins TRBV5-4 to TRBJ2-7; the match to TRBD1 covers 7 bases. CDR1 and CDR2 from the germline V gene are SGHNT and YYREEE (reference sequence). V was clipped by 4 bases and J by 0 bases; unmatched bases: 4. This CDR3 contains 14 residues. The CDR3 loop is CASSPTGSSYEQYF. CDR3 in DNA: TGTGCCAGCAGCCCGACAGGGAGCTCCTACGAGCAGTACTTC.

This clone is deemed medium-sized. This rearrangement joins TRBV6-6 to TRBJ1-2; D gene ambiguous. Trimming stripped 3 bases from V and 0 bases from J, with 8 bases between. Germline V gene sequence: CDR1 MNHNY, CDR2 SVGAGI (reference sequence). The CDR3 is 14 amino acids. CDR3 coding DNA: TGTGCCAGCAGTTATAACGGAGCTAACTATGGCTACACCTTC. It specifies CASSYNGANYGYTF.

The rearrangement links TRBV18 to TRBJ2-5; D ambiguous. CDR1 and CDR2 from the germline V gene are KGHSH and LQKENI. The CDR3 contains 13 residues. Trimming took 3 bases from V and 3 from J, leaving 8 bases between them. For the CDR3, the DNA is TGTGCCAGCTCACCTGAGCTAGAAGAGACCCAGTACTTC. Protein product: CASSPELEETQYF.

The V call is TRBV12-5, the J call TRBJ1-5; TRBD1 is a possible D gene (5 bases). The CDR3 has 15 residues. Germline lookup yields CDR1 LGHNT and CDR2 FRNRAP. V was clipped by 1 base and J by 10 bases, with 17 bases between them. In nucleotides, the CDR3 is TGTGCTAGTGGTTTGGAGCAGGGATTAGATTTCCCCCAGCATTTT. Translating it yields CASGLEQGLDFPQHF.

This clone was seen only once. The chain uses TRBV11-2 and TRBJ1-1; 7 nucleotides agree with TRBD1. The CDR3 has 14 residues. Germline V gene data show CDR1 as SGHAT and CDR2 as FQNNGV. The trim removed 5 bases at V and 5 bases at J, leaving 8 bases unmatched. Here the CDR3 DNA reads TGTGCCAGCAGCCCCCGGGACAGAGGGACTGAAGCTTTCTTT. Translating gives CASSPRDRGTEAFF.

The V call is TRBV11-3, the J call TRBJ1-1; unclear D gene. Germline assignment: CDR1 SGHNT and CDR2 YENEEA. V was cut by 1 base and J by 3 bases, with 6 bases left in between. This CDR3 region has 13 residues. Here the CDR3 reads CASSLAAYTEAFF. The CDR3 DNA follows: TGTGCCAGCAGCTTAGCGGCGTACACTGAAGCTTTCTTT.

This clone was seen a handful of times. V and J are TRBV27 and TRBJ2-3; the match to TRBD1 covers 9 bases. Per the germline V gene, CDR1 is MNHEY and CDR2 is SMNVEV (reference sequence). The V and J ends lost 2 bases and 1 base, in that order; junction bases with no gene match: 13. The CDR3 is 19 residues long. In nucleotides, the CDR3 is TGTGCCAGCAGTTTACCAGTTTGGGGGGGGGACAGGGGCACAGATACGCAGTATTTT. Its protein product is CASSLPVWGGDRGTDTQYF.

The rearrangement links TRBV12-5 to TRBJ1-5, with D unresolved. The CDR3 loop spans 14 amino acids. Germline CDR1 and CDR2: LGHNT and FRNRAP. V was shortened by 1 base and J by 3 bases, with 7 bases between the two germline ends. The CDR3 here is CASGLGGYNQPQHF. The CDR3 bases are TGTGCTAGTGGTTTGGGCGGTTACAATCAGCCCCAGCATTTT.

The genes are TRBV6-5 and TRBJ1-1; D may be TRBD1 (6 bases). The CDR3 totals 13 residues. V was pared by 10 bases and J by 4 bases, with 16 bases between. Per the germline V gene, CDR1 is MNHEY and CDR2 is SVGAGI. Written as DNA, the CDR3 is TGTGCCATCTCGACTCGCAGGGGCACTGAAGCTTTCTTT. This gives the protein CAISTRRGTEAFF.

The CDR3 nucleotides are TGTGCCAGCAGCCCCCGGGGGAGGGGGGGGAGCACTGAAGCTTTCTTT. Its protein product is CASSPRGRGGSTEAFF. The V and J genes are TRBV9 and TRBJ1-1; D possibly corresponds to TRBD1 (6 bases). Germline loops: CDR1 SGDLS, CDR2 YYNGEE. The CDR3 totals 16 residues. The germline V and J ends were trimmed by 4 bases and 4 bases, with 20 bases remaining between them.

The CDR3 spells CATSARPAGFYEQYF. CDR3 nucleotides: TGTGCCACCTCCGCTCGGCCCGCGGGGTTTTACGAGCAGTACTTC. This chain connects TRBV15 to TRBJ2-7; tentative D call: TRBD2 (6 bases). The CDR3 contains 15 residues. The V and J ends lost 8 bases and 4 bases respectively, with 21 bases between them. Germline assignment: CDR1 LNHNV and CDR2 YYDKDF (reference sequence).

This clone was detected only once. The rearrangement links TRBV25-1 to TRBJ1-6; possible D gene TRBD1, 6 bases. The CDR3 runs 14 residues. Germline CDR1 is MGHDK and CDR2 is SYGVNS. The V gene lost 4 bases and the J gene lost 8 bases, with 12 bases spanning the gap. CDR3 protein: CASSGGQRDSPLHF. Here the CDR3 DNA reads TGTGCCAGCAGTGGAGGACAGAGAGATTCACCCCTCCACTTT. Full variable domain (rest looked up from reference TRBV25-1 and TRBJ1-6): EADIYQTPRYLVIGTGKKITLECSQTMGHDKMYWYQQDPGMELHLIHYSYGVNSTEKGDLSSESTVSRIRTEHFPLTLESARPSHTSQYLCASSGGQRDSPLHFGNGTRLTVT.

This clone was seen a single time. The chain joins TRBV10-1 to TRBJ2-2; maybe TRBD2 (7 bases). V shed 8 bases and J shed 7 bases, with 14 bases lying between them. The CDR3 loop spans 13 amino acids. Germline assignment: CDR1 WNHNN and CDR2 SYGVQD (reference sequence). Here the CDR3 reads CASGKGGVGELFF. The DNA for the CDR3 is TGCGCCAGCGGGAAAGGGGGGGTCGGGGAGCTGTTTTTT.

The rearrangement uses TRBV19 and TRBJ2-5, with D perhaps TRBD1 (6 bases). The DNA matches TRBJ2-7 better at its end, which makes the J call doubtful. This CDR3 is 14 amino acids long. Germline V gene lookup returns CDR1 LNHDA and CDR2 SQIVND (reference sequence). CDR3 nucleotide sequence: TGTGCCAGTACCCCAGAAAGGGGGTCCTACGAGCAGTACTTC. As protein: CASTPERGSYEQYF.

With regard to this clone: Other DNA sequences in the same sample also yield this CDR3. The V call is TRBV5-4, the J call TRBJ2-7, with 11 bases that match TRBD1. The germline CDR1 and CDR2 sequences are SGHNT and YYREEE (reference sequence). There are 14 residues in the CDR3. With 4 bases clipped from V and 4 bases from J, the junction kept 4 bases outside the gene matches. Here the CDR3 reads CASSPRDRGYEQYF. Here the CDR3 DNA reads TGTGCCAGCAGCCCCCGGGACAGGGGGTACGAGCAGTACTTC.

This chain joins TRBV11-2 and TRBJ1-3; D not certain. Trimming pared 3 bases from V and 5 bases from J, leaving 8 bases between. This CDR3 region has 13 residues. In germline, CDR1 is SGHAT, CDR2 FQNNGV. The CDR3 sequence is CASSFYDRNTIYF. In DNA, the CDR3 is TGTGCCAGCAGCTTCTACGACAGAAACACCATATATTTT.

This clone was observed a handful of times. This chain joins TRBV18 and TRBJ1-1, with TRBD1 matching over 9 bases. This CDR3 has 15 amino acids. V trimming: 0 bases; J trimming: 4 bases; junction bases outside the gene matches: 3. Germline V gene data show CDR1 as KGHSH and CDR2 as LQKENI. The CDR3 reads CASSPPGQGVTEAFF. The CDR3 DNA sequence: TGTGCCAGCTCACCACCGGGACAGGGTGTCACTGAAGCTTTCTTT.

The genes are TRBV5-1 and TRBJ2-2; no firm D call. CDR3 length: 15 amino acids. The ends were cut back, 1 base at V and 2 bases at J, with 9 bases in the middle. CDR1 is SGHRS and CDR2 is YFSETQ in the germline V gene. Written as DNA, the CDR3 is TGCGCCAGCAGCTTGCTAGGTGACAACACCGGGGAGCTGTTTTTT. It encodes CASSLLGDNTGELFF.

The genes are TRBV11-3 and TRBJ1-1, with no clear D. The CDR3 loop spans 14 amino acids. Looked up from germline, CDR1 is SGHNT and CDR2 is YENEEA. Trimming shortened V by 1 base and J by 2 bases, and 8 bases separated the two germline ends. DNA of the CDR3: TGTGCCAGCAGCTTAGCCGGCTCCAACACTGAAGCTTTCTTT. Translating it yields CASSLAGSNTEAFF.

The chain has TRBV5-1 and TRBJ2-2; 10 nucleotides line up with TRBD1. The CDR3 covers 15 residues. Germline-derived CDR1 and CDR2 are SGHRS and YFSETQ. V trimming: 2 bases; J trimming: 3 bases; junction bases outside the gene matches: 1. CDR3 DNA sequence: TGCGCCAGCAGCTTAGGGACAGGGGACACCGGGGAGCTGTTTTTT. Translating it yields CASSLGTGDTGELFF.

The CDR3 sequence is CASQTYGYTF. The DNA of the CDR3 is TGTGCCTCACAAACGTATGGCTACACCTTC. The rearrangement joins TRBV30 to TRBJ1-2; the D is unclear. V lost 7 bases, J lost 5 bases, and 8 bases lay in between. This CDR3 is built from 10 residues. Per germline, CDR1 GTSNPN and CDR2 SVGIG (reference sequence).

V gene TRBV11-3 combines with J gene TRBJ2-4, with 12 bases fitting TRBD1. The length of the CDR3 is 20 residues. CDR1 is SGHNT and CDR2 is YENEEA in the germline V gene. The ends lost 0 bases at V and 3 bases at J; junction bases unmatched: 12. The CDR3 loop reads CASSLESGTGGLDGKNIQYF. CDR3 nucleotides: TGTGCCAGCAGCTTAGAGTCCGGGACAGGGGGCCTGGATGGCAAAAACATTCAGTACTTC.

The gene calls are TRBV6-5 and TRBJ2-1, with D uncertain. In germline, CDR1 is MNHEY, CDR2 SVGAGI. This CDR3 region has 15 residues. The V gene lost 3 bases and the J gene lost 0 bases, with 9 bases spanning the gap. CDR3 residues: CASSYAFSSYNEQFF. CDR3 coding DNA: TGTGCCAGCAGTTATGCATTCAGCTCCTACAATGAGCAGTTCTTC.

The chain links TRBV6-1 to TRBJ2-7; 8 bases are shared with TRBD1. The CDR3 spans 15 residues. V dropped 8 bases and J dropped 3; count of bases not matched to a gene: 12. In germline, CDR1 is MNHNS, CDR2 SASEGT. The CDR3 coding sequence is TGTGCCAGCTCGCCTCAGGGGGCGTATTTCTACGAGCAGTACTTC. Its translation is CASSPQGAYFYEQYF.